This entry lists 29 T cell receptor beta chains sequenced from one sample in a study of cytomegalovirus exposure and HLA in healthy donors (dated by TCRdb to about 2017). The library was produced with the immunoSEQ multiplex PCR assay. A mixture of 60 forward primers for TCR Vbeta segments and 13 reverse primers for TCR Jbeta segments was used in the multiplex PCR. Held by TCRdb, this immuneACCESS table contains in-frame sequences only and omits some clones. Under half of the omission traces to an unresolved V gene where checked; the cause of the rest is unknown. The sample contains 150,000 to 200,000 clones, 71% of them found a single time. Roughly 1.6% of the sample comes from the top ten. The sequencing input was PBMCs. Every receptor here comes from a girl aged 10 to 17 in good health and CMV-seronegative.

The chain uses TRBV11-2 and TRBJ1-2; 7 bases align to TRBD1. Per germline, CDR1 SGHAT and CDR2 FQNNGV. This CDR3 has 15 amino acids. The trim removed 4 bases at V and 2 bases at J, leaving 7 bases unmatched. The CDR3 DNA reads as TGTGCCAGCAGCTCGCTACAGGGACAGAACTATGGCTACACCTTC. Translating it yields CASSSLQGQNYGYTF.

CDR3: CASSGRGEGAFF. In DNA form, the CDR3 reads TGTGCCAGCAGCGGTCGGGGTGAAGGAGCTTTCTTT. This chain joins TRBV9 and TRBJ1-1; D remains ambiguous. CDR1 is SGDLS, CDR2 YYNGEE, per germline. Between the trimmed V and J ends, which lost 3 bases and 10 bases, there was a span of 13 bases. The CDR3 has 12 amino acids. Combining the CDR3 with reference TRBV9 and TRBJ1-1 gives the whole variable domain DSGVTQTPKHLITATGQRVTLRCSPRSGDLSVYWYQQSLDQGLQFLIQYYNGEERAKGNILERFSAQQFPDLHSELNLSSLELGDSALYFCASSGRGEGAFFGQGTRLTVV.

The rearrangement joins TRBV5-1 to TRBJ2-3; D ambiguous. CDR1 SGHRS and CDR2 YFSETQ come from the germline V gene. The germline V and J ends were trimmed by 0 bases and 1 base, with 12 bases remaining between them. The CDR3 loop spans 16 amino acids. CDR3: CASSLGVVVGTDTQYF. In DNA form, the CDR3 reads TGCGCCAGCAGCTTGGGAGTCGTCGTCGGCACAGATACGCAGTATTTT.

V usage is TRBV4-2 and J usage is TRBJ1-2; D unresolved. The germline V gene has CDR1 LGHNA and CDR2 YNFKEQ. The CDR3 covers 15 residues. V was trimmed by 1 base and J by 8 bases, leaving 17 bases between them. The CDR3 DNA reads as TGTGCCAGCAGCCAAGTCCCCGATGGTGGGAGGGGCTACACCTTC. Protein product: CASSQVPDGGRGYTF.

This chain joins TRBV19 and TRBJ2-7; 8 bases map to TRBD2. The junction had 11 bases not matched to a gene; V was cut back by 2 bases and J by 2 bases. Germline values: CDR1 LNHDA, CDR2 SQIVND (reference sequence). The CDR3 sequence is 17 residues long. CDR3 nucleotides: TGTGCCAGTAGTATAAGTATGTATCCAGCGGGGGCCTACGAGCAGTACTTC. Encoded protein: CASSISMYPAGAYEQYF.

V is TRBV29-1 and J is TRBJ2-7, with TRBD1 matching 7 bases. The germline V gene has CDR1 SQVTM and CDR2 ANQGSEA. V gave up 6 bases and J gave up 7 bases; unmatched junction bases: 12. The CDR3 has 13 residues. The CDR3 region is CSVQGTGAGEQYF. The CDR3 bases are TGCAGCGTCCAAGGCACAGGGGCTGGGGAGCAGTACTTC.

The V call is TRBV18, the J call TRBJ1-1, with D uncertain. V lost 0 bases, J lost 3 bases, and 5 bases lay in between. The CDR3 has 13 residues. CDR1 and CDR2 from the germline V gene are KGHSH and LQKENI. The CDR3 loop is CASSPPTYTEAFF. CDR3 nucleotide sequence: TGTGCCAGCTCACCACCGACATACACTGAAGCTTTCTTT.

V gene TRBV6-1 combines with J gene TRBJ2-7; D is ambiguous. The germline gives CDR1 MNHNS, CDR2 SASEGT. Trimming left V 10 bases short and J 3 bases short, with 19 bases between. This CDR3 is built from 14 residues. CDR3 protein: CATFGTAIFYEQYF. The CDR3 region has the DNA TGTGCCACCTTTGGCACAGCCATATTCTACGAGCAGTACTTC.

The genes are TRBV4-1 and TRBJ2-1; TRBD2 matches 8 bases. The J segment lost 7 bases and the V segment lost 3 bases, leaving 11 bases of the junction unmatched. The CDR3 loop spans 16 amino acids. Germline values: CDR1 MGHRA, CDR2 YSYEKL. The CDR3 is CASSQLTGGGVNEQFF. The CDR3 DNA is TGCGCCAGCAGCCAGCTTACGGGGGGGGGAGTAAATGAGCAGTTCTTC.

This clone appeared a few times. This chain links TRBV6-6 with TRBJ1-5, with D perhaps TRBD1 (6 bases). Germline loops: CDR1 MNHNY, CDR2 SVGAGI (reference sequence). V was shortened by 2 bases and J by 10 bases, with 21 bases between the two germline ends. The CDR3 covers 16 residues. The CDR3 bases are TGTGCCAGCAGTTACGTCTCAGGCGAGGGGGAACTCCCCCAGCATTTT. It translates to CASSYVSGEGELPQHF.

This chain links TRBV29-1 with TRBJ2-5, with 12 bases aligning to TRBD2. The CDR3 loop spans 15 amino acids. Germline values: CDR1 SQVTM, CDR2 ANQGSEA. V shed 6 bases and J 7 bases; nucleotides not matched to a gene: 12. The CDR3 reads CSVLAGGRGGGTQYF. In nucleotides, the CDR3 is TGCAGCGTACTAGCGGGGGGCCGTGGGGGAGGGACCCAGTACTTC.

This clone was seen more than once but under ten times. The gene calls are TRBV11-3 and TRBJ2-5, with D hard to call. This CDR3 has 15 amino acids. Trimming removed 1 base from V and 2 bases from J, with 11 bases in between. Germline lookup yields CDR1 SGHNT and CDR2 YENEEA. The CDR3: CASSLGFDLQETQYF. Written as DNA, the CDR3 is TGTGCCAGCAGCTTAGGGTTTGACTTACAAGAGACCCAGTACTTC. Full variable domain (missing parts from reference TRBV11-3 and TRBJ2-5): EAGVVQSPRYKIIEKKQPVAFWCNPISGHNTLYWYLQNLGQGPELLIRYENEEAVDDSQLPKDRFSAERLKGVDSTLKIQPAELGDSAVYLCASSLGFDLQETQYFGPGTRLLVL.

The chain carries TRBV11-2 and TRBJ1-3; D uncertain. CDR1 SGHAT and CDR2 FQNNGV come from the germline V gene. This CDR3 has 13 amino acids. Trimming cost V 5 bases and J 4 bases, with 9 bases left between them. Written as DNA, the CDR3 is TGTGCCAGCAGCCCCCCCCCGGGAAACACCATATATTTT. It translates to CASSPPPGNTIYF.

The rearrangement joins TRBV9 to TRBJ2-2; no definite D call. This CDR3 has 16 residues. From germline, CDR1 is SGDLS and CDR2 YYNGEE. Between the trimmed V and J ends, which lost 0 bases and 6 bases, there was a span of 15 bases. The CDR3 region has the DNA TGTGCCAGCAGCGTAGCAACCACTCAAGTCTCCGGGGAGCTGTTTTTT. This gives the protein CASSVATTQVSGELFF. Filled out from reference TRBV9 and TRBJ2-2, the complete variable domain reads DSGVTQTPKHLITATGQRVTLRCSPRSGDLSVYWYQQSLDQGLQFLIQYYNGEERAKGNILERFSAQQFPDLHSELNLSSLELGDSALYFCASSVATTQVSGELFFGEGSRLTVL.

This chain links TRBV7-8 with TRBJ1-5; D uncertain. V gave up 1 base and J gave up 9 bases, with 19 bases separating them. The CDR3 is made up of 16 amino acids. Per the germline V gene, CDR1 is SGHVS and CDR2 is FQNEAQ. The CDR3 reads CASSLVGEGAVGPQHF. The DNA of the CDR3 is TGTGCCAGCAGCTTAGTTGGCGAGGGAGCCGTAGGGCCCCAGCATTTT.

V gene TRBV7-6 combines with J gene TRBJ2-3; TRBD2 matches at 8 bases. The CDR3 consists of 15 residues. From germline, CDR1 is SGHVS and CDR2 FNYEAQ. The junction had 3 bases not matched to a gene; V was cut back by 0 bases and J by 4 bases. The CDR3 bases are TGTGCCAGCAGCTTAGCTAGCGGGGTTGCAGATACGCAGTATTTT. This codes for CASSLASGVADTQYF.

The chain links TRBV30 to TRBJ1-4; D is undetermined. The germline CDR1 and CDR2 sequences are GTSNPN and SVGIG (reference sequence). This CDR3 contains 15 residues. Trimming pared 5 bases from V and 2 bases from J, leaving 15 bases between. Here the CDR3 reads CAWCSGFPTNEKLFF. CDR3 DNA sequence: TGTGCCTGGTGTTCCGGGTTCCCGACTAATGAAAAACTGTTTTTT. The full variable domain, rest sourced from reference TRBV30 and TRBJ1-4, is SQTIHQWPATLVQPVGSPLSLECTVEGTSNPNLYWYRQAAGRGLQLLFYSVGIGQISSEVPQNLSASRPQDRQFILSSKKLLLSDSGFYLCAWCSGFPTNEKLFFGSGTQLSVL.

The chain has TRBV4-1 and TRBJ1-5, with D possibly being TRBD1 (6 bases). The V gene's germline CDR1 is MGHRA and CDR2 YSYEKL. The CDR3 runs to 15 residues. The ends were cut back, 4 bases at V and 2 bases at J, with 12 bases in the middle. Here the CDR3 reads CASSPFSGGNQPQHF. The CDR3 region has the DNA TGCGCCAGCAGCCCGTTTTCAGGGGGCAATCAGCCCCAGCATTTT.

This clone was picked up a small number of times. This chain uses TRBV6-5 with TRBJ1-1; D gene unclear. The V gene's germline CDR1 is MNHEY and CDR2 SVGAGI. The CDR3 has 12 residues. V dropped 5 bases and J dropped 8 bases, with 12 bases sitting between them. DNA of the CDR3: TGTGCCAGCAGTCCGAACGGAGTCGAAGCTTTCTTT. This translates into CASSPNGVEAFF.

The CDR3 DNA follows: TGTGCCAGTAGTCCCGTCGGAGCTGAAGCTTTCTTT. Its translation: CASSPVGAEAFF. The chain combines TRBV19 with TRBJ1-1; D is undetermined. Germline CDR1 reads LNHDA; CDR2 reads SQIVND (reference sequence). The CDR3 totals 12 residues. Trimming removed 5 bases at V and 6 bases at J, with 10 bases between.

CDR3 DNA: TGTGCCACCAGCCCAGCCAGGGCGGGGGACTACACCTTC. Translated, it gives CATSPARAGDYTF. V gene TRBV15 combines with J gene TRBJ1-2; D possibly corresponds to TRBD1 (5 bases). The CDR3 has 13 amino acids. Trimming took off 5 bases at V and 10 bases at J, with 17 bases between the two ends. The germline gives CDR1 LNHNV, CDR2 YYDKDF (reference sequence).

To note about this clone: Distinct nucleotide sequences in the sample also encode this CDR3. The chain couples TRBV27 to TRBJ1-5; D might be TRBD1 (5 bases). The V gene's germline CDR1 is MNHEY and CDR2 SMNVEV (reference sequence). V lost 4 bases and J lost 2, with 9 bases in between. The CDR3 runs 14 residues. The CDR3 sequence: CASSSGRGNQPQHF. In nucleotides, the CDR3 is TGTGCCAGCAGTTCAGGGCGCGGCAATCAGCCCCAGCATTTT.

This clone has a single count. This rearrangement joins TRBV14 to TRBJ2-3, with D hard to call. The ends were cut back, 3 bases at V and 6 bases at J, with 4 bases in the middle. The CDR3 loop spans 11 amino acids. Germline CDR1 SGHDN, CDR2 FVKESK. The DNA of the CDR3 is TGTGCCAGCAGCCACTCGGATACGCAGTATTTT. Translating it yields CASSHSDTQYF.

The chain carries TRBV5-1 and TRBJ2-3; D gene uncertain. V lost 2 bases to trimming and J lost 0 bases, with 4 bases between them. Germline assignment: CDR1 SGHRS and CDR2 YFSETQ. This CDR3 is 13 amino acids long. The CDR3 reads CASSFLSTDTQYF. The CDR3 coding sequence is TGCGCCAGCAGCTTTTTAAGCACAGATACGCAGTATTTT.

The V call is TRBV15, the J call TRBJ2-4; TRBD1 matches 7 bases. The CDR3 has 15 residues. The germline V gene has CDR1 LNHNV and CDR2 YYDKDF (reference sequence). V lost 8 bases and J lost 5; bases outside the gene matches: 12. This CDR3 reads CATRLDRVVENIQYF. The CDR3 DNA sequence: TGTGCCACCCGGCTCGACAGGGTGGTAGAAAACATTCAGTACTTC.

The sample holds many counts of this clone. The V and J genes are TRBV4-1 and TRBJ1-5; perhaps TRBD1 as D (6 bases). CDR3 length: 14 residues. Germline lookup yields CDR1 MGHRA and CDR2 YSYEKL. V gave up 1 base and J gave up 4 bases, with 8 bases separating them. The CDR3, as DNA: TGCGCCAGCAGCCAAGGGACAGAAAATCAGCCCCAGCATTTT. This translates into CASSQGTENQPQHF.

The V and J genes are TRBV13 and TRBJ1-2; D remains unclear. This CDR3 is built from 14 residues. V dropped 1 base and J dropped 4 bases, with 10 bases sitting between them. The germline gives CDR1 PRHDT, CDR2 FYEKMQ (reference sequence). Here the CDR3 DNA reads TGTGCCAGCAGCTTAGTGCGGGGTTTCTATGGCTACACCTTC. Translated: CASSLVRGFYGYTF.

The chain uses TRBV19 and TRBJ2-7; D is uncertain. The germline V and J ends were trimmed by 3 bases and 5 bases, with 14 bases remaining between them. The CDR3 extends over 14 amino acids. In germline, CDR1 is LNHDA, CDR2 SQIVND (reference sequence). CDR3 nucleotides: TGTGCCAGTAGTATTTCTACGGTTCTCAACGAGCAGTACTTC. Protein sequence: CASSISTVLNEQYF.

This clone occurred once. This chain joins TRBV9 and TRBJ1-5, with TRBD1 matching 11 bases. This CDR3 has 14 amino acids. Trimming removed 2 bases from V and 6 bases from J; junction bases left unmatched: 1. CDR1 and CDR2 (germline): SGDLS, YYNGEE. The CDR3 here is CASSVGQGVQPQHF. In DNA, the CDR3 is TGTGCCAGCAGCGTGGGACAGGGGGTTCAGCCCCAGCATTTT.